This note documents a single T cell receptor beta chain sequence. The data derive from a study of blood T cell repertoires in COVID-19. Clones were sequenced by immunoSEQ multiplex PCR, and TCRdb holds only the in-frame ones, with some missing. Found here are under 200,000 clones, 80% to 85% of them singletons; the top ten hold over 2%. Trimming stripped 0 bases from V and 0 bases from J, with 9 bases between. The CDR3 covers 16 residues. CDR1 is MNHNS, CDR2 SASEGT, per germline. The chain employs TRBV6-1 and TRBJ1-5, with a tentative D call TRBD1 (6 bases). The sequenced material came from peripheral blood. The source is a human donor with acute or convalescent COVID-19. The donor label of this sample is uncertain. The CDR3 nucleotides read TGTGCCAGCAGTGAAGCGCAGGGGCGTAGCAATCAGCCCCAGCATTTT. Protein sequence: CASSEAQGRSNQPQHF.